This T cell receptor (beta chain) is from a study of siplizumab effects on memory and regulatory T cells. Study observations and caveats: Where siplizumab was present, mappable alloreactive CD4+ clones averaged about 65% Treg-derived, compared with around 27% in controls. Proliferating siplizumab-cultured Tregs lacked confirmed suppressive function. Significantly reduced by siplizumab was the cumulative frequency of alloreactive sequences, namely those traceable to unstimulated CD4+ memory cells.

As regards this clone: Its antigen is still unknown.

The CDR3 extends over 12 amino acids. Deletions cut 0 bases from V and 8 bases from J, with 10 bases between. Germline assignment: CDR1 GTSNPN and CDR2 SVGIG (reference sequence). Here immunoSEQ multiplex PCR was the method, and the copy in TCRdb shows in-frame clones only, minus some. The repertoire has roughly 100,000 clones, more than 85% of them found once; the top ten carry 0.32%. The sequenced sample consisted of CD4+ T cells sorted from blood. The clonotype was recovered from a human donor in good health. The V call is TRBV30, the J call TRBJ2-5; D remains ambiguous. CDR3 bases: TGTGCCTGGAGTGTACAGAAGAGAACCCAGTACTTC. Amino acid sequence: CAWSVQKRTQYF.